A selection of T cell receptor beta chains follows, all from one sample in a study of T cell repertoires in cytomegalovirus infection. TCRdb re-called the reads through MiXCR, storing one row per CDR3 protein. Among hundreds of thousands of distinct CDR3 sequences listed, more than 20% were seen once. Sequencing was done on a sample of CD8+ T cells from PBMCs. Source of these receptors: a human donor in good health (CMV status not recorded). Some clones in this sample may be carry-over from other donors' samples. The CDR3 runs from the conserved cysteine through the conserved F or W. The D gene is left open where the match is weak. Not all rows give a size; the values are once, few, many and, for expanded clones, a class.

j_call d_call v_call clone_size cdr3_nt cdr3_aa
TRBJ1-2 . TRBV9 . TGTGCCAGCAGCCGAATCGGCTACACCTTC CASSRIGYTF
TRBJ2-1 . TRBV5-5 . TGTGCCAGCAGCCCTTGGGGCGAGGATGAGCAGTTCTTC CASSPWGEDEQFF
TRBJ1-5 TRBD1 TRBV6-5 few TGTGCCAGCAGTTCCACAGGGGCGGCTCAGCCCCAGCATTTT CASSSTGAAQPQHF
TRBJ2-5 TRBD2 TRBV12-3/TRBV12-4 . TGTGCCAGCAGTGAGCGGGGGTTCAGGGAGACCCAGTACTTC CASSERGFRETQYF
TRBJ2-1 . TRBV20-1 . TGCAGTGCTAGATCCCCTCGGCCGGGGGGCCGGAATGAGCAGTTCTTC CSARSPRPGGRNEQFF
TRBJ2-5 . TRBV7-2 many TGTGCCAGCACCCCGACAGGTTTTGAGGAGACCCAGTACTTC CASTPTGFEETQYF
TRBJ2-1 TRBD2 TRBV6-1 many TGTGCCAGCAGTGAGGGAGCGGGGGGGGGGTACAATGAGCAGTTCTTC CASSEGAGGGYNEQFF
TRBJ2-1 . TRBV20-1 few TGCAGTGCTAGAGATTGGCAGGGAACAAATGAGCAGTTCTTC CSARDWQGTNEQFF
TRBJ2-7 . TRBV14 . TGTGCCAACAGCCAATACGCTGGGGGCTACGAGCAGTACTTC CANSQYAGGYEQYF
TRBJ2-7 TRBD1 TRBV20-1 . TGCAGTGCTAGAGATGGAACAGGGGTCGGGTACGAGCAGTACTTC CSARDGTGVGYEQYF
TRBJ2-7 TRBD1 TRBV6-2/TRBV6-3 . TGTGCCAGCACCATTTGGGACAGGGGGCAAGTCGAGCAGTACTTC CASTIWDRGQVEQYF
TRBJ2-2 . TRBV7-2 many TGTGCCAGCAGCTTAAATAGGCCCCCCGCAACCGGGGAGCTGTTTTTT CASSLNRPPATGELFF
TRBJ2-3 . TRBV12-3/TRBV12-4 few TGTGCCAGCAGTACTTTGGATGGGAGCACAGATACGCAGTATTTT CASSTLDGSTDTQYF
TRBJ1-5 . TRBV7-2 many TGTGCCAGCAGCTTAGAGGCAGGGACCCAGCCCCAGCATTTT CASSLEAGTQPQHF
TRBJ1-1 TRBD1 TRBV5-4 once TGTGCCAGCAGCTGGGGACAGGGGCCTGAAGCTTTCTTT CASSWGQGPEAFF
TRBJ2-2 . TRBV15 . TGTGCCACCAGCAGAGTTCCAGGAGGCGACAACACCGGGGAGCTGTTTTTT CATSRVPGGDNTGELFF
TRBJ1-3 . TRBV28 . TGTGCCAGCAGTGACGGGGGGGGTTACTCTGGAAACACCATATATTTT CASSDGGGYSGNTIYF
TRBJ2-1 . TRBV11-2 many TGTGCCAGCAGCTTAGCCTCCGGGGCCCGTTACAATGAGCAGTTCTTC CASSLASGARYNEQFF
TRBJ2-1 . TRBV2 . TGTGCCAGCAGTGAAGTAGAATCCAATGAGCAGTTCTTC CASSEVESNEQFF
TRBJ2-3 TRBD1 TRBV7-8 many TGTGCCAGCAGCTTAGCGCGAGGGGGCAAAGGAGATACGCAGTATTTT CASSLARGGKGDTQYF
TRBJ2-5 TRBD1 TRBV7-2 many TGTGCCAGCACCCTGACAGGGGGCGCGGGGGAGACCCAGTACTTC CASTLTGGAGETQYF
TRBJ2-1 . TRBV25-1 . TGTGCCAGCAGTGAACGTCGCCACAATGAGCAGTTCTTC CASSERRHNEQFF
TRBJ1-1 . TRBV6-8 few TGTGCCAGCAGTTACGCGCCGACAGGGAACACTGAAGCTTTCTTT CASSYAPTGNTEAFF
TRBJ1-1 TRBD1 TRBV13 few TGTGCCAGCAGCAGAGGGACAGGGGGCCCTATCACTGAAGCTTTCTTT CASSRGTGGPITEAFF
TRBJ1-5 . TRBV19 few TGTGCCAGTAGTCTGGGCCCCCAGAGCGGGCCCCAGCATTTT CASSLGPQSGPQHF
TRBJ1-5 . TRBV2 . TGTGCCAGCAGAAAATCGGAACCACGCAATCAGCCCCAGCATTTT CASRKSEPRNQPQHF
TRBJ2-5 . TRBV4-1 few TGCGCCAGCAGCCAATTTGGCGGGCTTTCCTTCCAAGAGACCCAGTACTTC CASSQFGGLSFQETQYF
TRBJ1-1 . TRBV7-6 few TGTGCCAGCAGCTTAGAGTCAGCGTGGGACTACACTGAAGCTTTCTTT CASSLESAWDYTEAFF
TRBJ2-1 . TRBV12-3/TRBV12-4 few TGTGCCAGCAGTTTGGTCCCTGCAGGGGTTGAGCAGTTCTTC CASSLVPAGVEQFF